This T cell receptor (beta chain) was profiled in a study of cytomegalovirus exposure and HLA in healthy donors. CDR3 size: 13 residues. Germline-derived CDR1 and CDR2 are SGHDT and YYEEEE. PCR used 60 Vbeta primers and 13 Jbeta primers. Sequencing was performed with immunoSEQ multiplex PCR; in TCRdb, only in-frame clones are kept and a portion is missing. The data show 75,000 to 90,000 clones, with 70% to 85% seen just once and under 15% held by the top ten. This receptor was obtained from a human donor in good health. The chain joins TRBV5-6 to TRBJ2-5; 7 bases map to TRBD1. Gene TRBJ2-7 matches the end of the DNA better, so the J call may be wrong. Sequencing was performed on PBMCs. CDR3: CASSFERGHEQYF. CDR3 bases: TGTGCCAGCAGCTTTGAAAGGGGGCACGAGCAGTACTTC.